The rows below give T cell receptor beta chains drawn from one sample of a study of cytomegalovirus exposure and HLA in healthy donors. Measured with immunoSEQ multiplex PCR; TCRdb has only the in-frame clones, and not every one. The table lists some 200,000 clones. Sequences were obtained from PBMCs. The source is a woman in her late teens or twenties in good health and CMV-seropositive. CDR3s include the opening cysteine and the closing phenylalanine or tryptophan. The order of the fields is V gene, D gene, J gene, CDR3 protein, CDR3 DNA. A D gene is named only where the DNA matches it firmly.

TRBV29-1	NA	TRBJ1-2	CSVDEDRSRFNYGYTF	TGCAGCGTTGACGAAGACAGGAGCCGATTTAATTATGGCTACACCTTC
TRBV5-1	TRBD2	TRBJ2-3	CASSFPSGTSSTDTQYF	TGCGCCAGCAGCTTTCCGTCAGGGACTAGCAGCACAGATACGCAGTATTTT
TRBV2	TRBD2	TRBJ2-5	CASSSGSETQYF	TGTGCCAGCAGTAGCGGGAGCGAGACCCAGTACTTC
TRBV6-5	NA	TRBJ2-7	CASRRGGDPYYEQYF	TGTGCCAGCAGGAGAGGGGGGGATCCGTACTACGAGCAGTACTTC
TRBV27	TRBD2	TRBJ2-7	CASSGKLAGGFREQYF	TGTGCCAGCAGCGGTAAACTAGCGGGAGGGTTTCGCGAGCAGTACTTC
TRBV6-5	NA	TRBJ2-7	CASSSTAYEQYF	TGTGCCAGCAGTTCCACAGCCTACGAGCAGTACTTC
TRBV6-5	TRBD2	TRBJ2-3	CASSYSIAGGGDTQYF	TGTGCCAGCAGTTACTCCATAGCGGGGGGAGGAGATACGCAGTATTTT
TRBV5-1	TRBD1	TRBJ2-7	CASSLPQGNEQYF	TGCGCCAGCAGCTTACCACAGGGGAACGAGCAGTACTTC
TRBV5-5	NA	TRBJ1-4	CASSSLKGEREKLFF	TGTGCCAGCAGCTCCCTTAAGGGGGAGCGGGAAAAACTGTTTTTT
TRBV18	TRBD1	TRBJ2-2	CASSRDRGNTGELFF	TGTGCCAGCTCCCGGGACAGGGGGAACACCGGGGAGCTGTTTTTT
TRBV7-2	NA	TRBJ2-3	CASSLRLSTDTQYF	TGTGCCAGCAGCTTACGCCTAAGCACAGATACGCAGTATTTT
TRBV18	NA	TRBJ1-5	CASSPGGTGNQPQHF	TGTGCCAGCTCACCAGGCGGGACGGGCAATCAGCCCCAGCATTTT
TRBV28	TRBD1	TRBJ1-2	CASSLGTDYGYTF	TGTGCCAGCAGTTTGGGGACAGACTATGGCTACACCTTC
TRBV6-1	NA	TRBJ2-3	CASSGPRDGSTDTQYF	TGTGCCAGCAGTGGGCCGCGGGACGGTAGCACAGATACGCAGTATTTT
TRBV9	TRBD1	TRBJ1-1	CASSPGQSQNTEAFF	TGTGCCAGCAGCCCGGGACAGTCCCAGAACACTGAAGCTTTCTTT
TRBV5-6	TRBD1	TRBJ1-5	CASSLWDRSRQPQHF	TGTGCCAGCAGCTTGTGGGACAGGTCACGTCAGCCCCAGCATTTT
TRBV2	NA	TRBJ2-7	CASSQISPSYEQYF	TGTGCCAGCAGCCAGATATCCCCGTCCTACGAGCAGTACTTC
TRBV5-1	TRBD2	TRBJ2-7	CASSAGLAPYEQYF	TGCGCCAGCAGCGCGGGACTAGCACCCTACGAGCAGTACTTC
TRBV27	TRBD2	TRBJ2-1	CASSLALSVAGVGDEQFF	TGTGCCAGCAGTTTAGCACTAAGCGTAGCGGGGGTGGGCGATGAGCAGTTCTTC
TRBV18	TRBD2	TRBJ2-7	CSSSPTSDSYEQYF	TGTTCCAGCTCGCCTACTAGCGACTCCTACGAGCAGTACTTC
TRBV6-6	TRBD1	TRBJ2-5	CASSYLGQVQETQYF	TGTGCCAGCAGTTACCTAGGACAGGTACAAGAGACCCAGTACTTC
TRBV4-1	TRBD1	TRBJ1-6	CASSVRDRDSPLHF	TGCGCCAGCAGCGTCCGGGACAGGGATTCACCCCTCCACTTT
TRBV6-6	TRBD1	TRBJ1-2	CASSYSGQAPNYGYTF	TGTGCCAGCAGTTACTCTGGACAGGCGCCTAACTATGGCTACACCTTC
TRBV30	TRBD1	TRBJ2-7	CAWIDQRLRQGATDYEQYF	TGTGCCTGGATTGACCAGAGATTGAGACAGGGGGCGACCGACTACGAGCAGTACTTC
TRBV19	TRBD2	TRBJ2-1	CASSPISGGAYNEQFF	TGTGCCAGTAGTCCAATTAGCGGGGGGGCGTACAATGAGCAGTTCTTC
TRBV5-6	TRBD2	TRBJ2-3	CASSLRTSGTSTDTQYF	TGTGCCAGCAGCCTGCGGACTAGCGGAACTAGCACAGATACGCAGTATTTT
TRBV7-9	TRBD1	TRBJ1-1	CAAGDRGPSNTEAFF	TGTGCCGCAGGGGACAGGGGTCCGTCGAACACTGAAGCTTTCTTT
TRBV7-2	NA	TRBJ1-6	CASSLGQENSPLHF	TGTGCCAGCAGCTTAGGACAGGAGAATTCACCCCTCCACTTT
TRBV2	TRBD2	TRBJ2-3	CASSDSSGADTQYF	TGTGCCAGCAGTGATAGTAGCGGGGCGGATACGCAGTATTTT
TRBV6-5	NA	TRBJ1-1	CASGFDRNTEAFF	TGTGCCAGCGGGTTTGACAGGAACACTGAAGCTTTCTTT
TRBV11-3	TRBD1	TRBJ1-2	CASSLEGTENYGYTF	TGTGCCAGCAGTCTCGAAGGGACAGAGAACTATGGCTACACCTTC
TRBV5-4	NA	TRBJ2-5	CASSWADSHQETQYF	TGTGCCAGCAGCTGGGCGGACAGCCACCAAGAGACCCAGTACTTC
TRBV10-3	TRBD2	TRBJ2-5	CAISEGLAAQETQYF	TGTGCCATCAGTGAGGGACTAGCGGCTCAAGAGACCCAGTACTTC
TRBV10-2	TRBD1	TRBJ2-4	CASSATGLNIQYF	TGCGCCAGCAGTGCGACAGGGTTGAACATTCAGTACTTC
TRBV5-1	TRBD2	TRBJ2-5	CASSLFLAAETQYF	TGCGCCAGCAGCTTGTTTCTAGCGGCCGAGACCCAGTACTTC
TRBV5-1	TRBD1	TRBJ1-3	CASSPGTGGQSTIYF	TGCGCCAGCAGCCCGGGGACAGGGGGTCAATCCACCATATATTTT
TRBV5-6	NA	TRBJ1-6	CASSFPQAGSPLHF	TGTGCCAGCAGCTTCCCACAGGCCGGCTCACCCCTCCACTTT
TRBV5-1	NA	TRBJ1-4	CASSLQGVGEKLFF	TGCGCCAGCAGCTTACAAGGGGTTGGTGAAAAACTGTTTTTT
TRBV5-1	TRBD1	TRBJ2-3	CASRPTGGGTDTQYF	TGCGCCAGCCGACCGACAGGGGGCGGCACAGATACGCAGTATTTT
TRBV5-4	TRBD1	TRBJ1-2	CASSSRGLGYGYTF	TGTGCCAGCAGCTCCAGGGGGCTCGGCTATGGCTACACCTTC
TRBV29-1	TRBD2	TRBJ2-7	CSVDRGREYYEQYF	TGCAGCGTTGATCGCGGGAGGGAGTACTACGAGCAGTACTTC
TRBV25-1	NA	TRBJ1-2	CASSEGGGYTF	TGTGCCAGCAGTGAGGGAGGTGGCTACACCTTC
TRBV5-1	TRBD1	TRBJ2-1	CASSPVGTGRSNEQFF	TGCGCCAGCAGCCCGGTCGGGACAGGGAGGAGCAATGAGCAGTTCTTC
TRBV5-5	NA	TRBJ1-1	CASSLGVNTEAFF	TGTGCCAGCAGCTTGGGAGTGAACACTGAAGCTTTCTTT
TRBV6-4	TRBD1	TRBJ1-1	CASKLTGESTEAFF	TGTGCCAGCAAGCTCACAGGGGAGTCGACTGAAGCTTTCTTT
TRBV5-1	NA	TRBJ2-7	CASSLQGSYEQYF	TGCGCCAGCAGCTTACAGGGTTCGTACGAGCAGTACTTC
TRBV5-1	TRBD1	TRBJ1-1	CASSPGQDRRNTEAFF	TGCGCCAGCAGCCCCGGACAGGACAGAAGGAACACTGAAGCTTTCTTT
TRBV11-3	TRBD2	TRBJ2-1	CASSLVGGGSYNEQFF	TGTGCCAGCAGCTTAGTTGGGGGGGGCTCCTACAATGAGCAGTTCTTC
TRBV2	TRBD1	TRBJ1-4	CAGKIGTGGEKLFF	TGTGCCGGCAAGATTGGGACAGGGGGTGAAAAACTGTTTTTT
TRBV10-3	TRBD1	TRBJ1-1	CAIRGQGGNTEAFF	TGTGCCATCAGAGGACAGGGGGGGAACACTGAAGCTTTCTTT
TRBV10-3	TRBD1	TRBJ1-5	CAIRPGTGDQPQHF	TGTGCCATCAGGCCCGGGACAGGGGATCAGCCCCAGCATTTT
TRBV30	NA	TRBJ2-1	CASRGGGGTNSYNEQFF	TGTGCCTCGAGGGGGGGCGGGGGTACTAACTCCTACAATGAGCAGTTCTTC
TRBV19	TRBD1	TRBJ1-2	CASLLGQGKNYGYTF	TGTGCCAGCCTACTAGGACAGGGCAAAAACTATGGCTACACCTTC
TRBV11-2	NA	TRBJ1-1	CASSAGQNTEAFF	TGTGCCAGCAGCGCCGGACAGAACACTGAAGCTTTCTTT
TRBV19	NA	TRBJ1-4	CASSIRGKLFF	TGTGCCAGTAGTATCCGAGGGAAACTGTTTTTT
TRBV4-1	TRBD2	TRBJ2-7	CASSQELAGAEQYF	TGCGCCAGCAGCCAAGAACTAGCGGGAGCCGAGCAGTACTTC
TRBV11-3	TRBD2	TRBJ2-7	CASSTRGGDSSYEQYF	TGTGCCAGCAGCACCCGCGGGGGGGACAGCTCCTACGAGCAGTACTTC
TRBV6-5	TRBD1	TRBJ1-2	CASSYGRDRQFYGYTF	TGTGCCAGCAGTTATGGCCGGGACAGACAATTCTATGGCTACACCTTC
TRBV11-2	NA	TRBJ2-2	CASSPPGLWDGELFF	TGTGCCAGCAGCCCCCCGGGACTCTGGGACGGGGAGCTGTTTTTT